This TCR beta chain was captured by sequencing in a study of cytomegalovirus exposure and HLA in healthy donors. Study-level results: Reported results showed that the classifier diagnosed cytomegalovirus status with high specificity and sensitivity. Within the data, a cluster of highly shared sequence variants was likely a sequencing artifact.

This CDR3 region has 16 residues. Germline V gives CDR1 MNHEY, CDR2 SMNVEV (reference sequence). This PCR relied on a set of 60 Vbeta primers and 13 Jbeta primers. The table came from immunoSEQ multiplex PCR; TCRdb's copy has only in-frame clones and leaves some out. Of some 120,000 clones listed, 81% are singletons. A word on this clone: Its antigen is as yet unknown.

Material for sequencing was PBMCs. This TCR was sampled from a man aged 18 to 30 in good health and CMV-seropositive. The chain combines TRBV27 with TRBJ2-5, with TRBD2 as a possible D gene (6 bases). The assigned J gene may be wrong: the sequence end matches TRBJ2-7 better. The CDR3 DNA sequence: TGTGCCAGCAGTCACGCCCGGACTACCTCCTCCTACGAGCAGTACTTC. It specifies CASSHARTTSSYEQYF.